A single sample is the source of the 10 T cell receptor beta chains below, sequenced in a study of blood T cells in healthy people across ages. Alongside a J-beta primer mix, a sample-barcoded 5' primer served in a second PCR lasting about 7 to 11 cycles. TCRdb reprocessed the 5' RACE reads with MiXCR, giving one entry per CDR3 protein. The table includes approximately 780,000 distinct CDR3 sequences, roughly 26% detected once. The same sample was also used in a study of T cells of mothers and their children.

Sequenced sample: blood. These TCRs come from a boy younger than 18 in good health.

This clonotype has a handful of counts. The gene calls are TRBV7-2 and TRBJ2-5; possible D gene TRBD1, 6 bases. This CDR3 is 14 amino acids long. Trimming left V 1 base short and J 3 bases short, with 9 bases between. Germline-derived CDR1 and CDR2 are SGHTA and FQGNSA. The CDR3 reads CASSLDRVKETQYF. CDR3 sequence (DNA): TGTGCCAGCAGCTTAGACAGGGTGAAAGAGACCCAGTACTTC.

V gene TRBV5-1 combines with J gene TRBJ2-5; 10 bases agree with TRBD2. The CDR3 consists of 15 residues. V shed 4 bases and J 1 base; nucleotides not matched to a gene: 4. Germline loops: CDR1 SGHRS, CDR2 YFSETQ. The CDR3 is CASSNLAGVQETQYF. The DNA for the CDR3 is TGCGCCAGCAGCAATCTAGCGGGGGTCCAAGAGACCCAGTACTTC. Drawing the rest from reference TRBV5-1 and TRBJ2-5, the complete variable domain is KAGVTQTPRYLIKTRGQQVTLSCSPISGHRSVSWYQQTPGQGLQFLFEYFSETQRNKGNFPGRFSGRQFSNSRSEMNVSTLELGDSALYLCASSNLAGVQETQYFGPGTRLLVL.

The gene calls are TRBV5-1 and TRBJ2-3; D is perhaps TRBD1 or TRBD2 (5 bases each). V lost 3 bases, J lost 2 bases, and 7 bases lay in between. The CDR3 spans 13 residues. Germline V gene sequence: CDR1 SGHRS, CDR2 YFSETQ. CDR3 sequence reads: CASSSGTTDTQYF. The CDR3 DNA is TGCGCCAGCAGCTCCGGGACCACAGATACGCAGTATTTT.

This chain connects TRBV2 to TRBJ1-5; no firm D call. This CDR3 has 12 residues. The V and J ends lost 6 bases and 6 bases respectively, with 9 bases between them. Germline-derived CDR1 and CDR2 are SNHLY and FYNNEI. In DNA, the CDR3 is TGTGCCAGCAGGGGTGTTTTTCAGCCCCAGCATTTT. Translating it yields CASRGVFQPQHF. Looking up the rest from reference TRBV2 and TRBJ1-5 gives the full variable domain: EPEVTQTPSHQVTQMGQEVILRCVPISNHLYFYWYRQILGQKVEFLVSFYNNEISEKSEIFDDQFSVERPDGSNFTLKIRSTKLEDSAMYFCASRGVFQPQHFGDGTRLSIL.

The V call is TRBV3-1, the J call TRBJ1-4, with D possibly matching TRBD1 (5 bases). Germline V gene data show CDR1 as LGHDT and CDR2 as YNNKEL (reference sequence). V was pared by 6 bases and J by 7 bases, with 15 bases between. The CDR3 is 14 amino acids. CDR3 amino acids: CASSRFGGSEKLFF. CDR3 DNA: TGTGCCAGCAGTAGGTTTGGGGGAAGTGAAAAACTGTTTTTT. Complete variable domain (other parts from reference TRBV3-1 and TRBJ1-4): DTAVSQTPKYLVTQMGNDKSIKCEQNLGHDTMYWYKQDSKKFLKIMFSYNNKELIINETVPNRFSPKSPDKAHLNLHINSLELGDSAVYFCASSRFGGSEKLFFGSGTQLSVL.

The table lists this clonotype with a few counts. The rearrangement joins TRBV5-1 to TRBJ2-5; 15 bases map to TRBD2. The germline V gene has CDR1 SGHRS and CDR2 YFSETQ. Trimming took 4 bases from V and 2 from J; bases not matched to a gene: 3. This CDR3 region has 16 residues. The CDR3 bases are TGCGCCAGCAGCAACGGACTAGCGGGGGGGCAAGAGACCCAGTACTTC. The encoded protein is CASSNGLAGGQETQYF.

This chain's CDR3 is CATSRPPRGHIQYF. DNA for the CDR3: TGTGCCACCAGTAGACCCCCCCGGGGCCACATTCAGTACTTC. The J gene is TRBJ2-4, the V gene TRBV15, with D perhaps assigned TRBD1 or TRBD2 (5 bases each). Trimming took off 6 bases at V and 8 bases at J, with 17 bases between the two ends. Germline CDR1 is LNHNV and CDR2 is YYDKDF (reference sequence). The CDR3 sequence is 14 residues long.

The V and J genes are TRBV4-2 and TRBJ1-2, with D possibly matching TRBD1 (6 bases). Trimming cost V 2 bases and J 3 bases, with 19 bases left between them. This CDR3 has 17 residues. Germline-derived CDR1 and CDR2 are LGHNA and YNFKEQ. As DNA, the CDR3 is TGTGCCAGCAGCCAAACCCAGGGGCGAACTACCCACTATGGCTACACCTTC. Translating gives CASSQTQGRTTHYGYTF.

The V gene is TRBV6-1, the J gene TRBJ2-7, with D perhaps matching TRBD1 (5 bases). The CDR3 is made up of 13 amino acids. The ends were cut back, 0 bases at V and 5 bases at J, with 8 bases in the middle. In germline, CDR1 is MNHNS, CDR2 SASEGT. The CDR3 nucleotides read TGTGCCAGCAGTGAAGCGCTCAGGGACGAGCAGTACTTC. Residues: CASSEALRDEQYF.

The chain employs TRBV15 and TRBJ2-5; D remains unclear. The better agreement between TRBJ2-1 and the DNA end casts doubt on the J call. This CDR3 spans 15 amino acids. CDR1 is LNHNV, CDR2 YYDKDF, per germline (reference sequence). CDR3 bases: TGTGCCACCAGCAGAACCAAGGGTCTTCACAATGAGCAGTTCTTC. It translates to CATSRTKGLHNEQFF.